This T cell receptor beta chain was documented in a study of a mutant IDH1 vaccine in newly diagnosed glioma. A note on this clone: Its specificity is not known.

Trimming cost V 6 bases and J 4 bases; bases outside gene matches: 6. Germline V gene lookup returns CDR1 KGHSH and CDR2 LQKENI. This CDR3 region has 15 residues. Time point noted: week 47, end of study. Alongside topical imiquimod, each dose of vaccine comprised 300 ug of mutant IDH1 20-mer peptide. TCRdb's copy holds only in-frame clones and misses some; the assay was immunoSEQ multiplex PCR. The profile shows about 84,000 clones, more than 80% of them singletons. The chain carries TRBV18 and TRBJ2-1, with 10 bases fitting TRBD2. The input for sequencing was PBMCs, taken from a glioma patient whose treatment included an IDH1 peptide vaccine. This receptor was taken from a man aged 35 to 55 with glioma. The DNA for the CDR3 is TGTGCCAGCTCCCCGCTAGCGGGAGTTTACAATGAGCAGTTCTTC. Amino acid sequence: CASSPLAGVYNEQFF. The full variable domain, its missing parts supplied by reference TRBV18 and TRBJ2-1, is NAGVMQNPRHLVRRRGQEARLRCSPMKGHSHVYWYRQLPEEGLKFMVYLQKENIIDESGMPKERFSAEFPKEGPSILRIQQVVRGDSAAYFCASSPLAGVYNEQFFGPGTRLTVL.